Shown below are 30 T cell receptor beta chains from a single sample sequenced in a study of response to subunit inactivated influenza vaccine. TCRdb analysed the RT-PCR reads with MiXCR anew, one entry per CDR3 protein. The table includes about 700,000 distinct CDR3 sequences, around 13% detected once. The sample was PBMCs from blood, taken 14 to 15 days before vaccination. These receptors were taken from a man aged 50 to 60 who received an inactivated influenza vaccine.

The rearrangement links TRBV3-1 to TRBJ1-3; 7 bases fit TRBD1. The V and J ends lost 2 bases and 2 bases, in that order; junction bases with no gene match: 3. This CDR3 comprises 15 residues. Germline lookup yields CDR1 LGHDT and CDR2 YNNKEL (reference sequence). CDR3 in amino acids: CASSQRQGAGNTIYF. CDR3 DNA: TGTGCCAGCAGCCAAAGACAGGGTGCTGGAAACACCATATATTTT.

Of note for this clonotype: The CDR3 carries no conserved terminal phenylalanine or tryptophan, so it likely arises from a read error. Because the CDR3's place on the DNA is in doubt, the DNA is left out and the CDR3 is given as listed by TCRdb. This chain uses TRBV12-3 or TRBV12-4 with TRBJ2-5; the table names TRBD1, a call not compared with the DNA. The CDR3 is made up of 8 amino acids, end residues included. CDR3 sequence: CASSSVAG.

The table lists this clonotype with a few counts. V and J are TRBV27 and TRBJ2-7, with D maybe TRBD2 (7 bases). The V end was cut by 7 bases, the J end by 2 bases, with 15 bases between. CDR1 is MNHEY and CDR2 is SMNVEV in the germline V gene (reference sequence). CDR3 length equals 14 residues. The CDR3 is CASTTGRAPYEQYF. As DNA, the CDR3 is TGTGCCAGCACTACAGGGAGGGCACCCTACGAGCAGTACTTC.

This clonotype was counted a few times. The chain joins TRBV4-1 to TRBJ1-2; no definite D call. This CDR3 spans 12 amino acids. CDR1 is MGHRA and CDR2 is YSYEKL in the germline V gene. Trimming removed 6 bases at V and 2 bases at J, with 7 bases between. The CDR3 bases are TGCGCCAGCAGAAACCTCAACTATGGCTACACCTTC. Amino acids: CASRNLNYGYTF.

A few counts support this clonotype. The chain couples TRBV4-3 to TRBJ2-5; TRBD2 agrees at 8 bases. The CDR3 length is 14 residues. Germline lookup yields CDR1 LGHNA and CDR2 YSLEER. J gave up 4 bases and V 0 bases, and 1 base lay outside the gene matches. The chain's CDR3 is CASSQDAGGETQYF. The CDR3 DNA sequence: TGCGCCAGCAGCCAAGATGCGGGGGGAGAGACCCAGTACTTC.

The count of this clonotype is one. This may be a read error: a much more frequent sequence differs by one nucleotide. The chain combines TRBV20-1 with TRBJ2-5; TRBD2 is a possible D gene (5 bases). The germline V gene encodes CDR1 DFQATT and CDR2 SNEGSKA (reference sequence). The length of the CDR3 is 15 residues. CDR3 bases: TGCAGTGCTAGAGTTTTTCTGGGAACAGCGGAGACCCAGAACTTC. Translated, it gives CSARVFLGTAETQNF.

This clonotype was recorded a few times. V gene TRBV12-3 or TRBV12-4 combines with J gene TRBJ1-5, with 9 bases that match TRBD1. V gave up 5 bases and J gave up 2 bases; unmatched junction bases: 10. This CDR3 is 17 amino acids long. This CDR3 reads CASSPWTGEVGNQPQHF. CDR3 bases: TGTGCCAGCAGTCCTTGGACAGGGGAGGTAGGCAATCAGCCCCAGCATTTT.

This rearrangement joins TRBV15 to TRBJ2-7; no clear D. CDR1 and CDR2 (germline): LNHNV, YYDKDF (reference sequence). V gave up 4 bases and J gave up 0 bases, with 13 bases separating them. This CDR3 region has 15 residues. The CDR3 DNA follows: TGTGCCACCAGCAATCCGAAGGAGAGCTCCTACGAGCAGTACTTC. It is translated as CATSNPKESSYEQYF. The full variable domain, rest sourced from reference TRBV15 and TRBJ2-7, is DAMVIQNPRYQVTQFGKPVTLSCSQTLNHNVMYWYQQKSSQAPKLLFHYYDKDFNNEADTPDNFQSRRPNTSFCFLDIRSPGLGDTAMYLCATSNPKESSYEQYFGPGTRLTVT.

The rearrangement joins TRBV3-1 to TRBJ2-3, with D perhaps matching TRBD2 (5 bases). The CDR3 length is 17 residues. Deletions cut 1 base from V and 0 bases from J, with 14 bases between. Per the germline V gene, CDR1 is LGHDT and CDR2 is YNNKEL (reference sequence). CDR3 sequence (DNA): TGTGCCAGCAGCCAAGCCAAGTCGGGGTTTAGCACAGATACGCAGTATTTT. This translates into CASSQAKSGFSTDTQYF.

V is TRBV7-2 and J is TRBJ2-1; 9 bases match TRBD1. The CDR3 sequence is 13 residues long. Per the germline V gene, CDR1 is SGHTA and CDR2 is FQGNSA. V was pared by 5 bases and J by 10 bases, with 6 bases of the junction left unmatched. The CDR3 sequence is CASSLDRGFEQFF. DNA for the CDR3: TGTGCCAGCAGCCTGGACAGGGGATTCGAGCAGTTCTTC.

The V gene is TRBV9, the J gene TRBJ1-2; possibly TRBD1 for D (6 bases). This CDR3 is built from 15 residues. V was pared by 3 bases and J by 4 bases, with 16 bases between. Germline V gene sequence: CDR1 SGDLS, CDR2 YYNGEE. In DNA form, the CDR3 reads TGTGCCAGCAGCGGCCGGGACACCGTATCCTATGGCTACACCTTC. Protein sequence: CASSGRDTVSYGYTF.

This sequence joins TRBV23-1 and TRBJ2-7, with TRBD1 matching over 10 bases. TRBV23-1 has ORF status, its function being uncertain. The CDR3 covers 13 residues. Trimming at V came to 7 bases and at J to 3 bases, leaving 3 bases not matched to a gene. CDR3 DNA: TGCGCCAGCAATGACAGGGGGCTCTACGAGCAGTACTTC. The encoded protein is CASNDRGLYEQYF.

This clonotype has a handful of counts. The J gene is TRBJ2-5, the V gene TRBV29-1; no clear D. The germline V gene encodes CDR1 SQVTM and CDR2 ANQGSEA. Trimming shortened V by 3 bases and J by 4 bases, and 12 bases separated the two germline ends. The CDR3 is 13 residues long. The CDR3 region has the DNA TGCAGCGTTGATTGGGTGGGTCGAGAGACCCAGTACTTC. Translated, it gives CSVDWVGRETQYF.

This clonotype was detected only a few times. The chain links TRBV6-5 to TRBJ2-3; 9 positions match TRBD1. Germline values: CDR1 MNHEY, CDR2 SVGAGI. The CDR3 has 13 residues. Trimming at V came to 0 bases and at J to 13 bases, leaving 5 bases not matched to a gene. The CDR3 is CASSYSHGQGKYF. For the CDR3, the DNA is TGTGCCAGCAGTTACTCGCACGGACAGGGGAAGTATTTT.

V and J are TRBV7-9 and TRBJ2-3; D gene ambiguous. Trimming took 3 bases from V and 6 from J, leaving 10 bases between them. The germline CDR1 and CDR2 sequences are SEHNR and FQNEAQ (reference sequence). This CDR3 spans 13 amino acids. The CDR3 spells CASSFGLGDTQYF. For the CDR3, the DNA is TGTGCCAGCAGCTTTGGGTTGGGGGATACGCAGTATTTT. Using reference TRBV7-9 and TRBJ2-3 for the parts outside the CDR3, the full variable domain is DTGVSQNPRHKITKRGQNVTFRCDPISEHNRLYWYRQTLGQGPEFLTYFQNEAQLEKSRLLSDRFSAERPKGSFSTLEIQRTEQGDSAMYLCASSFGLGDTQYFGPGTRLTVL.

This clonotype was observed a handful of times. The rearrangement links TRBV20-1 to TRBJ2-7; tentative D call: TRBD1 (6 bases). The CDR3 is made up of 13 amino acids. Trimming left V 3 bases short and J 5 bases short, with 14 bases between. From germline, CDR1 is DFQATT and CDR2 SNEGSKA (reference sequence). CDR3 sequence reads: CSASLTRDNEQYF. CDR3 coding DNA: TGCAGTGCTAGCCTGACCAGGGACAACGAGCAGTACTTC.

This clonotype turned up a few times. DNA of the CDR3: TGTGCCAGCAGCCTAGGACCGTTAGAGACCCAGTACTTC. Its translation is CASSLGPLETQYF. The J gene is TRBJ2-5, the V gene TRBV7-2; no clear D gene. The CDR3 has 13 residues. Germline values: CDR1 SGHTA, CDR2 FQGNSA. Trimming left V 5 bases short and J 4 bases short, with 11 bases between.

This clonotype came up many times. This chain uses TRBV7-2 with TRBJ1-6; D may be TRBD1 (6 bases). Germline lookup yields CDR1 SGHTA and CDR2 FQGNSA. Trimming cost V 5 bases and J 8 bases, with 16 bases left between them. The CDR3 consists of 15 residues. The CDR3 region has the DNA TGTGCCAGCAGCACCAGACAGGACCCGGATTCACCCCTCCACTTT. Encoded protein: CASSTRQDPDSPLHF.

In this sample, this clonotype turned up a few times. The chain joins TRBV9 to TRBJ2-3, with 10 bases identical to TRBD2. J lost 2 bases, V lost 2 bases, and 5 bases had no gene match. The CDR3 sequence is 16 residues long. From germline, CDR1 is SGDLS and CDR2 YYNGEE. The CDR3 DNA follows: TGTGCCAGCAGCGTTTTAGCGGGGGGAACCACAGATACGCAGTATTTT. Translation gives CASSVLAGGTTDTQYF.

The rearrangement joins TRBV9 to TRBJ2-1; 11 bases map to TRBD2. The junction had 5 bases not matched to a gene; V was cut back by 0 bases and J by 9 bases. There are 15 residues in the CDR3. The germline V gene encodes CDR1 SGDLS and CDR2 YYNGEE. CDR3 in amino acids: CASSVGSGRGSEQFF. The CDR3 nucleotides are TGTGCCAGCAGCGTAGGTAGCGGGAGGGGAAGTGAGCAGTTCTTC.

This clonotype has only a few counts. The rearrangement uses TRBV4-3 and TRBJ2-2; D uncertain. This CDR3 is built from 16 residues. Deletions cut 5 bases from V and 0 bases from J, with 13 bases between. From germline, CDR1 is LGHNA and CDR2 YSLEER. The CDR3 protein is CASSVLRSANTGELFF. The CDR3 nucleotides are TGCGCCAGCAGCGTGCTCCGTTCCGCGAACACCGGGGAGCTGTTTTTT.

The V and J genes are TRBV11-3 and TRBJ2-1; TRBD1 agrees at 8 bases. V was pared by 0 bases and J by 8 bases, with 6 bases of the junction left unmatched. The CDR3 sequence is 15 residues long. Germline V gene lookup returns CDR1 SGHNT and CDR2 YENEEA. The CDR3: CASSLDQGARDEQFF. As DNA, the CDR3 is TGTGCCAGCAGCTTAGACCAGGGGGCACGGGATGAGCAGTTCTTC.

Many counts were recorded for this clonotype. CDR3 DNA sequence: TGTGCCAGCAGCTTCGGGACTTTGAACACCGGGGAGCTGTTTTTT. It yields the protein CASSFGTLNTGELFF. This chain connects TRBV7-9 to TRBJ2-2, with a weak D call TRBD2 (6 bases). Per germline, CDR1 SEHNR and CDR2 FQNEAQ (reference sequence). The V and J ends lost 3 bases and 1 base respectively, with 9 bases between them. CDR3 length: 15 residues. Supplemented by reference TRBV7-9 and TRBJ2-2, the full variable domain reads DTGVSQNPRHKITKRGQNVTFRCDPISEHNRLYWYRQTLGQGPEFLTYFQNEAQLEKSRLLSDRFSAERPKGSFSTLEIQRTEQGDSAMYLCASSFGTLNTGELFFGEGSRLTVL.

The sample holds a few counts of this clonotype. V is TRBV7-8 and J is TRBJ1-2; 10 nucleotides align to TRBD1. V trimming: 0 bases; J trimming: 2 bases; junction bases outside the gene matches: 6. Looked up from germline, CDR1 is SGHVS and CDR2 is FQNEAQ. The CDR3 sequence is 17 residues long. CDR3 DNA: TGTGCCAGCAGCTTAGCGCCTGGGACAGGGGCGAACTATGGCTACACCTTC. Protein sequence: CASSLAPGTGANYGYTF.

The gene calls are TRBV3-1 and TRBJ1-1; unclear D gene. Germline V gene lookup returns CDR1 LGHDT and CDR2 YNNKEL (reference sequence). Trimming took 0 bases from V and 5 from J, leaving 7 bases between them. The CDR3 has 13 amino acids. This chain's CDR3 is CASSQDWRTEAFF. In DNA, the CDR3 is TGTGCCAGCAGCCAAGATTGGCGAACTGAAGCTTTCTTT. The whole variable domain, filled in from reference TRBV3-1 and TRBJ1-1, reads DTAVSQTPKYLVTQMGNDKSIKCEQNLGHDTMYWYKQDSKKFLKIMFSYNNKELIINETVPNRFSPKSPDKAHLNLHINSLELGDSAVYFCASSQDWRTEAFFGQGTRLTVV.

The J gene is TRBJ2-1, the V gene TRBV18; TRBD1 is a possible D gene (5 bases). The V end lost 4 bases, the J end lost 7 bases, and 14 bases lay between the germline ends. The CDR3 is 14 amino acids. The germline V gene encodes CDR1 KGHSH and CDR2 LQKENI. The CDR3 protein is CASSRSGKQNEQFF. The CDR3 DNA is TGTGCCAGCTCACGTTCAGGGAAGCAGAATGAGCAGTTCTTC.

This clonotype was recorded many times. The J gene is TRBJ2-1, the V gene TRBV20-1; the D gene is possibly TRBD2 (6 bases). V was trimmed by 6 bases and J by 0 bases, leaving 15 bases between them. CDR3 length: 15 residues. Germline V gene sequence: CDR1 DFQATT, CDR2 SNEGSKA (reference sequence). The CDR3 region has the DNA TGCAGTGCGTTAGTAGCGGATAGCTCCTACAATGAGCAGTTCTTC. Translating it yields CSALVADSSYNEQFF.

This clonotype came up a few times. The CDR3 nucleotides read TGTGCCAGCAGCGCAGATCACTACGAGCAGTACTTC. Translating gives CASSADHYEQYF. The gene calls are TRBV7-9 and TRBJ2-7; no definite D call. The CDR3 totals 12 residues. Deletions cut 5 bases from V and 3 bases from J, with 8 bases between. CDR1 is SEHNR, CDR2 FQNEAQ, per germline (reference sequence).

This clonotype showed up just a few times. The chain couples TRBV18 to TRBJ1-5; possibly TRBD1 for D (6 bases). The CDR3 is 14 amino acids. Germline-derived CDR1 and CDR2 are KGHSH and LQKENI. Trimming shortened V by 2 bases and J by 5 bases, and 10 bases separated the two germline ends. Written as DNA, the CDR3 is TGTGCCAGCTCACCAGGGGGCAGGCATCAGCCCCAGCATTTT. Translated, it gives CASSPGGRHQPQHF.

The chain recombines TRBV5-1 with TRBJ2-3; TRBD1 aligns across 7 bases. The CDR3 is 15 amino acids. CDR1 and CDR2 (germline): SGHRS, YFSETQ. The V segment lost 0 bases and the J segment 2 bases; nucleotides outside the gene matches: 3. The CDR3 region is CASSLGQGPTDTQYF. Written as DNA, the CDR3 is TGCGCCAGCAGCTTGGGACAGGGCCCCACAGATACGCAGTATTTT. Using reference TRBV5-1 and TRBJ2-3 for the parts outside the CDR3, the full variable domain is KAGVTQTPRYLIKTRGQQVTLSCSPISGHRSVSWYQQTPGQGLQFLFEYFSETQRNKGNFPGRFSGRQFSNSRSEMNVSTLELGDSALYLCASSLGQGPTDTQYFGPGTRLTVL.